This TCR beta chain was recovered during a study of beta chain features in type 1 diabetes. Study-level results: Within each of all four CD4+ subsets, Type 1 diabetes patients had TCRB CDR3s that were moderately but significantly shorter.

The authors took one heparinised blood draw, averaging approximately 0.12 L, from each donor. Germline loops: CDR1 MNHNY, CDR2 SVGAGI (reference sequence). The junction had 8 bases not matched to a gene; V was cut back by 7 bases and J by 5 bases. The CDR3 totals 14 residues. Regarding this clone: Its antigen is not known.

cDNA synthesis used the whole RNA isolate, giving expressed TCRB sequences. The repertoire was sequenced with immunoSEQ multiplex PCR; TCRdb's copy has only in-frame clones and lacks some. In the table there are 600,000 to 700,000 clones, 13% of which are singletons. This TCR derives from a man aged 18 to 30 with type 1 diabetes. The sequenced sample consisted of naive CD4+ T cells from blood. V is TRBV6-6 and J is TRBJ1-5; TRBD1 agrees at 7 bases. The CDR3 nucleotides are TGTGCCAGCAAGGCAGGGGGTAGGGATCAGCCCCAGCATTTT. It is translated as CASKAGGRDQPQHF.